This record covers a single TCR beta chain. Judged by its sample share, this clonotype qualifies as large (0.1 to 1%). Its antigen is currently not known. The sample holds no much larger clone one base away, and base qualities are not on file. These data are taken from a study of spatial heterogeneity in lung cancer (dated by TCRdb to the late 2010s). Background on the whole study: Donors were under 95 patients with early-stage, untreated non-small cell lung cancer from the lung TRACERx cohort. At surgery, hundreds of tumor regions, around 65 matched nontumor lung samples and 56 PBMC samples were TCR-sequenced for both alpha and beta chains. Follow-up PBMC samples were sequenced whenever available, and the median time to follow-up was about 23 months after resection. TCR repertoire features were related to nonsynonymous mutation counts determined by whole-exome sequencing of tumor tissue. More beta-chain than alpha-chain transcripts were consistently detected, likely reflecting higher beta-chain transcript abundance. In the raw uncorrected reads, each unique combination of TCR and UMI appeared more than ten times on average. TCR alpha and beta repertoires were quantitatively compared across multiple tumor regions, matched nontumor lung and blood in non-small cell lung cancer.

CDR1 and CDR2, per the germline V gene, are SQVTM and ANQGSEA. From the cysteine up to the phenylalanine, the CDR3 has a length of 13 residues. Solely the CDR3 DNA is kept, with 39 bases framed from the first base. The germline V and J ends show losses of 5 bases and 4 bases respectively, and no gene match explains 1 base of the junction. The protocol used for the library was 5' RACE. For sequencing, a NextSeq 500 was employed. To allow correction of PCR and sequencing errors, the TCR library protocol tagged every TCR cDNA molecule with a unique molecular identifier. In the source study's methods: TCR identification, UMI-based error correction and CDR3 extraction were all carried out with Decombinator tools. Expanded TCRs were defined as those above a frequency of 2 per 1,000, corresponding to the top 1% of the tumor frequency distribution. Renyi diversity was computed with the R vegan package after each repertoire had been subsampled 100 times to 5,000 TCRs. CDR3 similarity networks were constructed using string-kernel similarity of amino acid triplets, with links drawn between CDR3s whose pairwise similarity was above 0.82. The public reads were reanalyzed by TCRdb: fastp trimming at Q25, MiXCR alignment, in-frame beta chains only. Every distinct CDR3 protein forms one entry, paired with its most common genes and DNA. These V and J calls originate from TCRdb's pipeline instead of the authors' own analysis. Recorded for this sample are 10,000 to 14,000 distinct CDR3 sequences; 10% of them occurred a single time. Less than 45% of the sample is held by the ten biggest clonotypes.

Broader findings and caveats from the paper: Only 14 patients were included in comparisons of baseline and follow-up blood repertoires. Confirming at a functional level the hypothesis that regional TCRs recognize regional mutations was considered to require additional single-cell paired TCR alpha and beta sequencing. Ubiquitous expanded tumor TCRs were found in blood more often at tumor resection than at routine follow-up.

Reading the label with the study, this specimen's time point is: blood at routine non-recurrence follow-up after resection. Whole RNA extracted from tumor and nontumor lung tissue, or from cryopreserved PBMC samples, was used for TCR sequencing without cell sorting. Only patients with enough RNA available from two or more tumor regions were chosen for TCR sequencing. The chain is made from TRBV29-1 and TRBJ2-3; TRBD2 matches 12 bases in the middle. The sequencing used PBMCs, collected at follow-up. The receptor's source is a female donor with early-stage non-small cell lung cancer. The CDR3 corresponds to CSVLAGGPDTQYF. The DNA sequence is given as TGCAGCGTTCTAGCGGGAGGGCCAGATACGCAGTATTTT.